The rows below give T cell receptor beta chains drawn from one sample of a study of T cell changes during pregnancy in multiple sclerosis. Using immunoSEQ multiplex PCR, the repertoire was profiled, and TCRdb retains in-frame clones only, with some absent. Among tens of thousands of clones listed, 75% to 95% were seen once. Specimen: peripheral blood, collected after pregnancy. Every receptor here comes from a female donor in good health, enrolled as a control in a pregnancy study. The CDR3 runs from the conserved cysteine through the conserved F or W. A D gene is named only where the DNA matches it firmly. Clone size is not always given. Where it is, it says once, few, many or a class for expanded clones.

v_call,clone_size,d_call,j_call,cdr3_nt,cdr3_aa
TRBV5-1,.,TRBD2,TRBJ2-1,TGCGCCAGCAGCTCGGGACTAGCGGGGGTCTACAATGAGCAGTTCTTC,CASSSGLAGVYNEQFF
TRBV6-5,.,TRBD1,TRBJ2-7,TGTGCCAGCAGTACTCAGGACAGGGGGCTGGGTGAGCAGTACTTC,CASSTQDRGLGEQYF
TRBV19,.,.,TRBJ1-1,TGTGCCAGTAGCACGTACCCAGCTGAAGCTTTCTTT,CASSTYPAEAFF
TRBV2,.,.,TRBJ2-7,TGTGCCAGCAGTCGCGAAACCTACGAGCAGTACTTC,CASSRETYEQYF
TRBV6-4,.,TRBD1,TRBJ1-2,TGTGCCAGCAGTGACTCTAGGACAGGGGCGGGCTACACCTTC,CASSDSRTGAGYTF
TRBV10-2,.,.,TRBJ1-3,TGCGCCAGCGCAGGACTGGGCTCTGGAAACACCATATATTTT,CASAGLGSGNTIYF
TRBV9,.,.,TRBJ1-1,TGTGCCAGCAGCCCCCGACAGGTTTCCGTAAACACTGAAGCTTTCTTT,CASSPRQVSVNTEAFF
TRBV9,.,TRBD1,TRBJ2-7,TGTGCCAGCAGCGTAACCGGGACAGGGCTGCAGTACTTC,CASSVTGTGLQYF
TRBV13,.,.,TRBJ1-6,TGTGCCAGCAGCTTATCGAGCTCCTATAATTCACCCCTCCACTTT,CASSLSSSYNSPLHF
TRBV14,.,TRBD2,TRBJ2-5,TGTGCCAGCAGCCTGAGGACTAGAAGCGGTCCGGGCCAAGAGACCCAGTACTTC,CASSLRTRSGPGQETQYF
TRBV4-3,once,.,TRBJ2-1,TGCGCCAGCAGCCCCTCTAGGGGCGTATACAATGAGCAGTTCTTC,CASSPSRGVYNEQFF
TRBV7-2,.,.,TRBJ1-1,TGTGCCAGCAGCTTAGGGGGGCCTTGGGTCCTTTTT,CASSLGGPWVLF
TRBV19,few,TRBD1,TRBJ1-2,TGTGCCAGTAGTACGGCAGGGGGTGTCTATGGCTACACCTTC,CASSTAGGVYGYTF
TRBV19,.,.,TRBJ1-5,TGTGCCAGTAGCCCCTCGTTTCAGCCCCAGCATTTT,CASSPSFQPQHF
TRBV5-1,few,TRBD2,TRBJ2-1,TGCGCCAGCAGCTTGGCCGGGGGGGCGTACAATGAGCAGTTCTTC,CASSLAGGAYNEQFF
TRBV9,.,TRBD2,TRBJ2-2,TGTGCCAGCCCCGGGAGGCTAGCGGGGGCCCCGGGCGGGGAGCTGTTTTTT,CASPGRLAGAPGGELFF
TRBV5-4,.,.,TRBJ1-1,TGTGCCAGCAGCTCGCCAGGAAGCCGTGGGACTGAAGCTTTCTTT,CASSSPGSRGTEAFF
TRBV19,.,TRBD1,TRBJ2-2,TGTGCCAGTATCACCGGGACAGTGAACACCGGGGAGCTGTTTTTT,CASITGTVNTGELFF
TRBV27,.,TRBD1,TRBJ1-2,TGTGCCAGCAGTTTATCCCCGACAGGGTTGAATGGCTACACCTTC,CASSLSPTGLNGYTF
TRBV6-6,.,.,TRBJ2-3,TGTGCCAGCAGTTACGCAGGCGCAAGCACAGATACGCAGTATTTT,CASSYAGASTDTQYF
TRBV4-1,.,.,TRBJ1-1,TGCGCCAGCAGCCAAGCGTCGCAGGGAGGGGTCACTGAAGCTTTCTTT,CASSQASQGGVTEAFF
TRBV14,.,.,TRBJ2-2,TGTGCCAGCAGCCTCAAAGTCTACAGGGATAGAGCGCCCGGGGAGCTGTTTTTT,CASSLKVYRDRAPGELFF
TRBV2,.,TRBD2,TRBJ2-1,TGTGCCAGCAGTGGGGCTAGCGGGGGGGCCTCGGATGAGCAGTTCTTC,CASSGASGGASDEQFF
TRBV7-9,once,.,TRBJ1-2,TGTGCCAGCAGCCCCGCGGGGGAGACCTATGGCTACACCTTC,CASSPAGETYGYTF
TRBV27,.,TRBD2,TRBJ2-7,TGTGCCACCGCCCTCCTGGGGGGGGTTAGCTCCTACGAGCAGTACTTC,CATALLGGVSSYEQYF
TRBV9,.,TRBD2,TRBJ2-1,TGTGCCAGCAGCGTAGAACAGCGGGGGTTTTACAATGAGCAGTTCTTC,CASSVEQRGFYNEQFF
TRBV4-3,few,TRBD2,TRBJ2-1,TGCGCCAGCAGCCAACCGCGGGGGGGTTGGAATGAGCAGTTCTTC,CASSQPRGGWNEQFF
TRBV6-1,.,TRBD1,TRBJ1-5,TGTGCCGGCCGGGACAGTCACAATCAGCCCCAGCATTTT,CAGRDSHNQPQHF
TRBV6-5,.,TRBD1,TRBJ1-5,TGTGCCAGCAGTTACTCGACAGGGGTGGATCAGCCCCAGCATTTT,CASSYSTGVDQPQHF
TRBV6-5,.,.,TRBJ1-1,TGTGCCAGCATTGACCGCGGGAACACTGAAGCTTTCTTT,CASIDRGNTEAFF
TRBV7-2,.,.,TRBJ1-1,TGTGCCAGCAGCTTGACGGGGGGAACTGGGACTGAAGCTTTCTTT,CASSLTGGTGTEAFF
TRBV9,.,TRBD2,TRBJ2-5,TGTGCCAGCAGCGTAGCTCCGACTAGCGGGGGACAAGAGACCCAGTACTTC,CASSVAPTSGGQETQYF
TRBV19,many,.,TRBJ1-1,TGTGCCAGTAGTACCGTCTTTCCGGGGAAGGCTGAAGCTTTCTTT,CASSTVFPGKAEAFF